The T cell receptor (beta chain) under discussion was sequenced for a study of OX40 agonist ivuxolimab in advanced cancers. Patients with autoimmune history or systemic immunosuppression were excluded. Sequencing was performed with immunoSEQ multiplex PCR; in TCRdb, only in-frame clones are kept and a portion is missing. The table has just under 75,000 clones, around nine tenths seen once. From germline, CDR1 is WNHNN and CDR2 SYGVQD (reference sequence). V shed 3 bases and J shed 12 bases, with 9 bases lying between them. This CDR3 comprises 11 residues. The clonotype comes from an adult with an advanced solid tumor such as melanoma, head and neck, liver or kidney cancer. The rearrangement uses TRBV10-1 and TRBJ2-1, with D hard to call. The source material was CD4+ or CD8+ T cells sorted from blood, sampled in a trial of the OX40 agonist ivuxolimab. The CDR3 DNA reads TGCGCCAGCAGTGATGGGCGAAGGCAGTTCTTC. Translating gives CASSDGRRQFF.